These 12 T cell receptor beta chains originate from one sample sequenced in a study of blood T cell repertoires in COVID-19. Produced via immunoSEQ multiplex PCR; TCRdb's table is partial and in-frame only. Of some 260,000 clones listed, approximately 86% are singletons. Source material: peripheral blood. These receptors all stem from a man older than 75 with acute or convalescent COVID-19.

This chain connects TRBV20-1 to TRBJ2-3; perhaps TRBD2 as D (7 bases). The germline gives CDR1 DFQATT, CDR2 SNEGSKA (reference sequence). This CDR3 is built from 11 residues. In nucleotides, the CDR3 is TGCTCGGGGGGCCGCACAGATACGCAGTATTTT. Protein product: CSGGRTDTQYF.

V usage is TRBV12-2 and J usage is TRBJ2-3; the table calls TRBD1, which could not be checked here. TRBV12-2 is deemed a pseudogene. The CDR3 consists of 17 residues. Here the CDR3 DNA reads TGTGCAAGTCGCTTAGATATAGGGGAACTTAGCACAGATACGCAGTATTTT. As protein: CASRLDIGELSTDTQYF.

The chain recombines TRBV4-3 with TRBJ2-3, with D tentatively TRBD1 (5 bases). Germline V gives CDR1 LGHNA, CDR2 YSLEER. Trimming left V 0 bases short and J 0 bases short, with 10 bases between. The CDR3 runs 16 residues. For the CDR3, the DNA is TGCGCCAGCAGCCAAGACCCAGGGTTGAGCACAGATACGCAGTATTTT. This gives the protein CASSQDPGLSTDTQYF.

V usage is TRBV10-3 and J usage is TRBJ2-7; 11 bases map to TRBD1. This CDR3 contains 15 residues. V lost 2 bases, J lost 5 bases, and 5 bases stayed unmatched. Germline-derived CDR1 and CDR2 are ENHRY and SYGVKD. The CDR3 nucleotides read TGTGCCATCAGTGAGCCGGACAGGGGGCGCGACGAGCAGTACTTC. This sequence encodes CAISEPDRGRDEQYF.

The chain joins TRBV7-6 to TRBJ2-7; 12 bases align to TRBD2. Germline V CDR1 and CDR2: SGHVS, FNYEAQ. Trimming at V came to 3 bases and at J to 2 bases, leaving 8 bases not matched to a gene. The CDR3 runs to 17 residues. The CDR3 DNA is TGTGCCAGCAGCTTGGGGGGGACTAGCGGGTCTACCTACGAGCAGTACTTC. Protein product: CASSLGGTSGSTYEQYF. The full variable domain, completed using reference TRBV7-6 and TRBJ2-7, is GAGVSQSPRYKVTKRGQDVALRCDPISGHVSLYWYRQALGQGPEFLTYFNYEAQQDKSGLPNDRFSAERPEGSISTLTIQRTEQRDSAMYRCASSLGGTSGSTYEQYFGPGTRLTVT.

The gene calls are TRBV29-1 and TRBJ2-1; TRBD1 matches at 7 bases. The CDR3 length is 11 residues. Germline V gene data show CDR1 as SQVTM and CDR2 as ANQGSEA. With V trimmed by 3 bases and J by 12 bases, 5 bases remained unmatched. The CDR3 here is CSVDEGAGQFF. In DNA, the CDR3 is TGCAGCGTTGATGAGGGGGCAGGGCAGTTCTTC.

In regard to this clone: One end of the junction is discordant with germline, which a read error may explain. J is TRBJ1-2 and V is TRBV28, with D unresolved. Germline V gene sequence: CDR1 MDHEN, CDR2 SYDVKM. This CDR3 is built from 9 residues. The CDR3 region is CASSSPRFF. In DNA form, the CDR3 reads TGTGCCAGCAGTTCACCTAGATTCTTC.

This chain connects TRBV28 to TRBJ2-1; TRBD2 agrees at 7 bases. The germline V gene encodes CDR1 MDHEN and CDR2 SYDVKM. This CDR3 is built from 12 residues. Losses at the gene ends were 7 bases for V and 12 bases for J; bases not matched to a gene: 9. In nucleotides, the CDR3 is TGTGCCAGCACCCTGGGGGGGGGAGGGCAGTTCTTC. This gives the protein CASTLGGGGQFF. Full variable domain (remainder filled in from reference TRBV28 and TRBJ2-1): DVKVTQSSRYLVKRTGEKVFLECVQDMDHENMFWYRQDPGLGLRLIYFSYDVKMKEKGDIPEGYSVSREKKERFSLILESASTNQTSMYLCASTLGGGGQFFGPGTRLTVL.

The V gene is TRBV19, the J gene TRBJ1-2; perhaps TRBD1 as D (6 bases). The CDR3 totals 14 residues. V was cut by 5 bases and J by 2 bases, with 12 bases left in between. In germline, CDR1 is LNHDA, CDR2 SQIVND (reference sequence). The DNA of the CDR3 is TGTGCCAGTAGTTCACAGGGATTCAACTATGGCTACACCTTC. Protein sequence: CASSSQGFNYGYTF. Full variable domain (outside the CDR3, taken from reference TRBV19 and TRBJ1-2): DGGITQSPKYLFRKEGQNVTLSCEQNLNHDAMYWYRQDPGQGLRLIYYSQIVNDFQKGDIAEGYSVSREKKESFPLTVTSAQKNPTAFYLCASSSQGFNYGYTFGSGTRLTVV.

The gene calls are TRBV20-1 and TRBJ1-2, with TRBD1 matching 8 bases. With V trimmed by 3 bases and J by 0 bases, 6 bases remained unmatched. CDR1 is DFQATT and CDR2 is SNEGSKA in the germline V gene (reference sequence). The CDR3 extends over 15 amino acids. CDR3 sequence reads: CSASPRTGPNYGYTF. In DNA, the CDR3 is TGCAGTGCTAGTCCCCGGACAGGGCCTAACTATGGCTACACCTTC.

The chain is built from TRBV7-9 and TRBJ1-6; no firm D call. With 1 base removed from V and 13 bases from J, the gap between germline ends came to 8 bases. The CDR3 loop spans 12 amino acids. Looked up from germline, CDR1 is SEHNR and CDR2 is FQNEAQ (reference sequence). In nucleotides, the CDR3 is TGTGCCAGCAGCTTAGGGCCTTCTCCCCTCCACTTT. Translating gives CASSLGPSPLHF.

The rearrangement uses TRBV7-6 and TRBJ1-5, with 7 bases identical to TRBD1. Germline CDR1 reads SGHVS; CDR2 reads FNYEAQ. The CDR3 extends over 15 amino acids. The V gene end was trimmed by 2 bases and the J gene end by 3 bases; junction bases not matched to a gene: 4. The CDR3 DNA is TGTGCCAGCAGCTTATCCGGGACAGACAATCAGCCCCAGCATTTT. Its translation: CASSLSGTDNQPQHF.